This entry describes one TCR beta chain. The source of the sample is a study of blood T cell repertoires in COVID-19. Germline CDR1 is MNHEY and CDR2 is SVGAGI. The CDR3 is 14 amino acids. V was clipped by 6 bases and J by 3 bases, with 12 bases between them. In the original workflow: Reference gene primer amplification gave nucleated cell count estimates. Data came from immunoSEQ multiplex PCR; TCRdb stores just in-frame clones and leaves some out. Clone size and V and J calls were adopted from that table, with D and trimming inferred from the DNA. The sample consists of 200,000 to 250,000 clones, roughly four fifths of them appearing once.

What was sequenced was peripheral blood. The receptor comes from a woman in her 50s with active or convalescent COVID-19. The chain joins TRBV6-5 to TRBJ2-1, with D possibly being TRBD1 (6 bases). CDR3 sequence (DNA): TGTGCCAGCAGGCAGGGGACACTCTACAATGAGCAGTTCTTC. Translated, it gives CASRQGTLYNEQFF.